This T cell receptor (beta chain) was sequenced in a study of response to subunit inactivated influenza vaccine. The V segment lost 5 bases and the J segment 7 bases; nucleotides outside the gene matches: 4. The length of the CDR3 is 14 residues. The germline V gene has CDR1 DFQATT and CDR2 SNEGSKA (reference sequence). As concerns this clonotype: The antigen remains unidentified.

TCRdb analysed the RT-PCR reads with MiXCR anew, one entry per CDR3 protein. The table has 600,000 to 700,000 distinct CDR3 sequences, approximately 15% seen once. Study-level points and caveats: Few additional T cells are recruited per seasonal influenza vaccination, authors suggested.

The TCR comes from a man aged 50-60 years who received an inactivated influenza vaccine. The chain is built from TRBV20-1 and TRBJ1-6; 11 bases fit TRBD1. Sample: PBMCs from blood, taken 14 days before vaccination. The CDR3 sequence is CSAPGTGGNSPLHF. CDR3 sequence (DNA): TGCAGTGCTCCCGGGACAGGGGGAAATTCACCCCTCCACTTT.